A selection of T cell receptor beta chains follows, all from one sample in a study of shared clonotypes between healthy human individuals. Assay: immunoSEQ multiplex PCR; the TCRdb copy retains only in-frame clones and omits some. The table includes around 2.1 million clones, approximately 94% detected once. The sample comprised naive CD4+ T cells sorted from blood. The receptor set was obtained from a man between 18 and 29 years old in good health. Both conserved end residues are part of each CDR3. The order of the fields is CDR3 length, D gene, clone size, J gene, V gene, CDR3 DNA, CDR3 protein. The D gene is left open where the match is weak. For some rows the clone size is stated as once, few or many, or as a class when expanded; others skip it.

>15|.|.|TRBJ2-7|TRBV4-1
TGCGCCAGCAGCCAAGATCGACCAGGGTATTTCGAGCAGTACTTC
CASSQDRPGYFEQYF
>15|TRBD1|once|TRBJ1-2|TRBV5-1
TGCGCCAGCAGCTCGGGACAGGGATCGGTGGGCGGCTACACCTTC
CASSSGQGSVGGYTF
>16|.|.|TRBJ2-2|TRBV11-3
TGTGCCAGCAGCTTAGGGTCGGCGGAGAACACCGGGGAGCTGTTTTTT
CASSLGSAENTGELFF
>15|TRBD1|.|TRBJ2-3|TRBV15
TGTGCCACCAGCACGAACAGGGGTCGCACAGATACGCAGTATTTT
CATSTNRGRTDTQYF
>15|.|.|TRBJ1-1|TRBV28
TGTGCCAGCAGTTTAGGGCAGGGAAGGACTTCCGAAGCTTTCTTT
CASSLGQGRTSEAFF
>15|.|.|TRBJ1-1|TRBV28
TGTGCCAGCAGTCCGTCGGGCCTCGGAGGGACTGAAGCTTTCTTT
CASSPSGLGGTEAFF
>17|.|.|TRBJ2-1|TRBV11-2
TGTGCCAGCAGCTTCCACTTCCGGGACCCCTTAGGGTATGAGCAGTTCTTC
CASSFHFRDPLGYEQFF
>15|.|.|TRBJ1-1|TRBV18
TGTGCCAGCTCACTCCCCTTTGGGGAGAGCACTGAAGCTTTCTTT
CASSLPFGESTEAFF
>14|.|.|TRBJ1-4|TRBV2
TGTGCCAGCAGTGCGGCAGGGGCCACTTCCCAACTGTTTTTT
CASSAAGATSQLFF
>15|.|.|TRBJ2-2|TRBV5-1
TGCGCCAGCAGCTTAAGTGCGGCCACCACCGGGGAGCTGTTTTTT
CASSLSAATTGELFF
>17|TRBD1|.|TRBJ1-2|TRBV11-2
TGTGCCAGCAGCTTATTAAAAGGCGGGACAGACTTCTATGGCTACACCTTC
CASSLLKGGTDFYGYTF
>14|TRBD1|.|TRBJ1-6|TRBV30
TGTGCCTGGAGCAGGGACAGGGGGAACTCACCCCTCCACTTT
CAWSRDRGNSPLHF
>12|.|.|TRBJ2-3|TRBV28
TGTGCCATCCCGGGTGGAGGGGATACGCAGTATTTT
CAIPGGGDTQYF
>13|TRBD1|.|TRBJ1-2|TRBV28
TGTGCCAGCATGACGGGACAGGGGAATGGCTACACCTTC
CASMTGQGNGYTF
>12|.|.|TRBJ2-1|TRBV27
TGTGCCAGCAGTGCTACCTACAATGAGCAGTTCTTC
CASSATYNEQFF
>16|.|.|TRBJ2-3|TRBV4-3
TGCGCCAGCAGCCAAGCTTTTACAGCGTCAAGAGATACGCAGTATTTT
CASSQAFTASRDTQYF
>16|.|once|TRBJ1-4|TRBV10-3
TGTGCCATCAGTGACCCGACTCCTGCGAATAATGAAAAACTGTTTTTT
CAISDPTPANNEKLFF
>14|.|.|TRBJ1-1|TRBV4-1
TGCGCCAGCAGCCCGCAAGGGGCCAACACTGAAGCTTTCTTT
CASSPQGANTEAFF
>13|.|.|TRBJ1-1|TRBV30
TGTGCATGGAGCCTATGGACGAACACTGAAGCTTTCTTT
CAWSLWTNTEAFF
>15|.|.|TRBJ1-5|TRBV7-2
TGTGCCAGCAGCTTGGGACGGGATAGCAATCAGCCCCAGCATTTT
CASSLGRDSNQPQHF
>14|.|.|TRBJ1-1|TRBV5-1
TGCGCCAGCAGCTTGACAGGGCCTTACACTGAAGCTTTCTTT
CASSLTGPYTEAFF
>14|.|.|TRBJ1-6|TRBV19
TGTGCCAGTAGTATAGGCCAGCTTAATTCACCCCTCCACTTT
CASSIGQLNSPLHF
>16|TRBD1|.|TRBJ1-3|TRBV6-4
TGTGCCAGCAGGGGACAGGGTAGAAGCTCTGGAAACACCATATATTTT
CASRGQGRSSGNTIYF
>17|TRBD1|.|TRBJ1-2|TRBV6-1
TGTGCCAGCAGTGATCCAAGGACAGGGGGAGACACCTATGGCTACACCTTC
CASSDPRTGGDTYGYTF
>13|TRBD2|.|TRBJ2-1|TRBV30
TGTGGGGTTGGGAGGGTGACTGGCAATGAGCAGTTCTTC
CGVGRVTGNEQFF
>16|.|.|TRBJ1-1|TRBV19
TGTGCCAGTAGTATTAATCACTCCCGGAGGGACACTGAAGCTTTCTTT
CASSINHSRRDTEAFF
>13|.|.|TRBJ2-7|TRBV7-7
TGTGCTAGCAGCTCGGGTTTGGCTTACGAGCAGTACTTC
CASSSGLAYEQYF
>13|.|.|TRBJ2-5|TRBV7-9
TGTGCCAGCAGCTTCCAGGGGGGAGAGACCCAGTACTTC
CASSFQGGETQYF
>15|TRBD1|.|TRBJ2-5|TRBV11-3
TGTGCCAGCAGCTTGGGAGGACAGGGACAAGAGACCCAGTACTTC
CASSLGGQGQETQYF
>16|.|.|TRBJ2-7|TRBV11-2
TGTGCCAGCAGCTTATCTGTTGGTGGGGGGTCCTACGAGCAGTACTTC
CASSLSVGGGSYEQYF
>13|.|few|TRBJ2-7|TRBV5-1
TGCGCCAGCAGCTTGGGGGCCCCCTACGAGCAGTACTTC
CASSLGAPYEQYF
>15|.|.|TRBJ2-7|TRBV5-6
TGTGCCAGCAGCTTGGGTAGGGAGATATCCTACGAGCAGTACTTC
CASSLGREISYEQYF
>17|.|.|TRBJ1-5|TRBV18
TGTGCCAGCTCACCAGGGACCGTCGGCGTAAACAATCAGCCCCAGCATTTT
CASSPGTVGVNNQPQHF
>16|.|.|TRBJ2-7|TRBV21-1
TGTGCCAGCAGCTCCCGACGACTAGCGGGCGCCTACGAGCAGTACTTC
CASSSRRLAGAYEQYF
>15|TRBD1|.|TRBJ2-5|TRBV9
TGTGCCAGCAGCGTAGACAGGGGGTTGCGGGAGACCCAGTACTTC
CASSVDRGLRETQYF
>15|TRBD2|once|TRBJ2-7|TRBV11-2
TGTGCCAGCAGCTTTGTGACTAGCGGGACCTACGAGCAGTACTTC
CASSFVTSGTYEQYF
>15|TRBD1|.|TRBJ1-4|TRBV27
TGTGCCAGCAGTTCGTGGGACAGCAATAATGAAAAACTGTTTTTT
CASSSWDSNNEKLFF
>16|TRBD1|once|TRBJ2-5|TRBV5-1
TGCGCCAGCAGCTTGGCCGGGACAGGGGGCCGAGAGACCCAGTACTTC
CASSLAGTGGRETQYF
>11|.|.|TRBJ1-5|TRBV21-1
TGTGCCAGCAGCAGTTATCAGCCCCAGCATTTT
CASSSYQPQHF
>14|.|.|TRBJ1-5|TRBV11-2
TGTGCCAGCAGCTTACAGGGTGGGGGTCAGCCCCAGCATTTT
CASSLQGGGQPQHF
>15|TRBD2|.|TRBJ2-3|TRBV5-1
TGCGCCAGCACCGCCTCGGGGGGAATCACAGATACGCAGTATTTT
CASTASGGITDTQYF
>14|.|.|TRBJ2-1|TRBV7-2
TGTGCCAGCAGCTTTGCGTATGGAGCGAATGAGCAGTTCTTC
CASSFAYGANEQFF
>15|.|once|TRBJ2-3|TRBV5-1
TGCGCCAGCAGCGTGGACGGGGCCCGCACAGATACGCAGTATTTT
CASSVDGARTDTQYF
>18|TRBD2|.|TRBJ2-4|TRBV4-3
TGCGCCAGCAGCCAAGATCCCGCTAGCGGGACTGCCAAAAACATTCAGTACTTC
CASSQDPASGTAKNIQYF
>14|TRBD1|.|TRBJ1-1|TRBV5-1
TGCGCCAGCAGCTTTGACAGGGAAATTGCTGAAGCTTTCTTT
CASSFDREIAEAFF
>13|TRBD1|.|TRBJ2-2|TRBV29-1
TGCAGCGCAGACAGGGGTAACACCGGGGAGCTGTTTTTT
CSADRGNTGELFF
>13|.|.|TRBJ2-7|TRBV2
TGTGCCAGCAGTGAAGAGACTTTGGCCGAGCAGTACTTC
CASSEETLAEQYF
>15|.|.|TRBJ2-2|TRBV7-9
TGTGCCAGCAGGGACCGGGACAAGAACACCGGGGAGCTGTTTTTT
CASRDRDKNTGELFF
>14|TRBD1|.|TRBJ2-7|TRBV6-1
TGTGCCAGCCTAAAGACAGGGGGCTCCTACGAGCAGTACTTC
CASLKTGGSYEQYF
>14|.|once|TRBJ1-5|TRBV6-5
TGTGCCAGCAGCCCCGTGGGGGGCAATCAGCCCCAGCATTTT
CASSPVGGNQPQHF
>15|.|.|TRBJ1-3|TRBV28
TGTGCCAGCAGTCCCCCTACAGGGCTGGGAAACACCATATATTTT
CASSPPTGLGNTIYF